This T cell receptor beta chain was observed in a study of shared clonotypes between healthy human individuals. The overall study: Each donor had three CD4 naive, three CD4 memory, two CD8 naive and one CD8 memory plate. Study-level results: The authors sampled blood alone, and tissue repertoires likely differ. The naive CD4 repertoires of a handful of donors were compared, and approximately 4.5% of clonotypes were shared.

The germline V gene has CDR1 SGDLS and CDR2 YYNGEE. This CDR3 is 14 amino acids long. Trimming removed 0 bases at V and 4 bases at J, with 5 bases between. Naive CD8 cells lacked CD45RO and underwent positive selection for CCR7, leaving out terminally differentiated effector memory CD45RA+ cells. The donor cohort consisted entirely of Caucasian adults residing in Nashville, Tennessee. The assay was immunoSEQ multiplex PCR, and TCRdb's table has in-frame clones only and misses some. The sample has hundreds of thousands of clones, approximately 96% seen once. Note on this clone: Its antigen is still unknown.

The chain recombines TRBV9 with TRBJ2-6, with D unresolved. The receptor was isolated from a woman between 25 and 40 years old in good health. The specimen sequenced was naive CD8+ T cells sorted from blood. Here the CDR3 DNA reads TGTGCCAGCAGCGTAGACCGGGGGGCCAACGTCCTGACTTTC. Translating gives CASSVDRGANVLTF.